The entry below gives a single T cell receptor (beta chain) sequence along with its context. No cognate antigen has been identified for it. Nothing much larger sits one base from this clone, and base qualities are not available. Libraries were built with the immunoSEQ multiplex PCR assay. The multiplex PCR relied on a mix of 60 forward primers for TCR Vbeta segments and 13 reverse primers for TCR Jbeta segments. A multiplex PCR assay on genomic DNA amplified the CDR3 region of rearranged TCR beta genes. Amplified TCR beta libraries were sequenced as 87-base-pair reads on the Illumina HiSeq System. Concerning the study's data processing: Across the 500 to 700 repertoires, a later analysis counted approximately 83 million unique TCR beta chains, roughly 11 million of which were shared by at least two donors. A nearest-neighbor algorithm error-corrected the raw reads and collapsed the reads into unique sequences, merging closely related sequences to remove PCR and sequencing errors. Alignment of CDR3 sequences to IMGT reference sequences was used to assign V, D and J gene segments. For a sequence to be retained, a match of at least six nucleotides to both a V gene segment and a J gene segment was required. A rearrangement was called productive if the CDR3 had no stop codons and remained in frame with V and J, and every other rearrangement was called non-productive. Following IMGT convention, CDR3 was defined as the stretch from the second conserved V-encoded cysteine to the conserved J-encoded phenylalanine. The earlier analysis of about 610 of the donors excluded any sequence lacking an unambiguous match to a single V gene segment. An earlier analysis of some 500 of the donors classified V segments as functional when productive rearrangements were above 56.7% and as segregating when the standard deviation between donors was above 5%. A statistical classification framework was developed to diagnose cytomegalovirus status using the catalog of TCR beta chain sequences. A later analysis assigned V and J genes by comparing TCR nucleotide sequences with IMGT/GENE-DB human TR gene sequences. In a later analysis, CDR3 sequences and most-parsimonious VDJ recombination scenarios were assigned using the TCRdist pipeline. In a later analysis, each TCR beta chain was defined by its CDR3 amino acid sequence together with its V-gene family, and reads without a unique V-gene family were excluded. In a later analysis, 500 to 700 highly shared, low-generation-probability nucleotide sequences were removed to address suspected cross-contamination and a sequencing artifact. In a later analysis, a clonal expansion index was calculated for each public chain from normalized within-repertoire ranks of inferred template counts. In a later analysis, generation probabilities were computed using a VDJ recombination model fitted to out-of-frame rearrangements, and the results were checked against IGoR. In a later analysis, hypergeometric tests were used to score TCR-TCR, TCR-HLA and TCR-CMV co-occurrence, with a repertoire-size bias correction applied to TCR pairs. False discovery rates were estimated in a later analysis by permuting HLA or CMV assignments 20 times. A later analysis grouped co-occurring TCRs with DBSCAN, adding TCRdist sequence similarity when clustering within HLA-allele-positive subsets. For co-occurrence clustering, repertoires with fewer than 30,000 or more than 120,000 public chains were excluded, along with five repertoires with anomalous nucleotide sharing. Drawn from immuneACCESS, this table holds only the in-frame rearrangements with V and J called that TCRdb kept. Clones are partly lost; checked studies trace under half to an unresolved V gene and leave the rest unexplained. V and J calls and clone size are as listed in that table; D and trimming were resolved from the DNA. The sample profile shows roughly 170,000 clones; over 60% of them were found once. The ten largest clones take up less than 0.9% of the sample.

The sample is drawn from a study of cytomegalovirus exposure and HLA in healthy donors (dated by TCRdb to about 2017). Turning to the overall study: In an earlier analysis of about 560 of the donors, around 300 Gb of sequence data and 117 million unique TCR beta sequences from about 190 million T cells were reported. The study combined high-throughput TCR immunosequencing, statistical association of individual TCRs with disease status, and machine learning to predict cytomegalovirus infection status. HLA typing included class I and class II loci at four-digit resolution. A separate validation cohort of approximately 120 different subjects was used in addition to the 666-subject first cohort. Typing coverage differed by locus: A, B, C, DRB1 and DQB1 were typed in roughly 620-630 donors, DQA1 in roughly 510, DPA1 in around 600, and DPB1 in 400 to 480. Donor age, sex, ethnicity and CMV serostatus were collected together with the repertoire data. To study patterns of TCR occurrence, a later analysis re-analyzed previously published TCR beta repertoires from 500 to 850 donors and added high-resolution HLA genotyping. Genome-wide SNP genotypes for about 60% of the 666 donors were used in a later genetic analysis, which treated that subset as a discovery cohort. Because of strong linkage in the cohort, 5 or 6 DR-DQ haplotypes were treated as single units for association and clustering. The study aimed to test whether signatures of past pathogen exposure could be identified by cataloging public T cell receptors. Among around 400 genotyped donors of the cohort, an average of around 240,000 unique TCR beta nucleotide sequences was sequenced per donor, of which 15% to 20% were non-productive. To decide whether each TCR beta V gene segment behaved as functional or pseudogenic, an earlier analysis of nearly 600 of the donors relied on high-throughput TCR beta sequencing. Rather than drawing on any new phenotypic data, the later analysis identified candidate immune exposures from TCR beta sequences and the way those sequences occurred across donors. The genetic ancestry cluster associated with self-reported Caucasian donors included 80% to 90% of the roughly 400 genotyped donors. The study used immunosequencing to profile the T cell repertoires of approximately 690 subjects and linked those repertoires to cytomegalovirus serostatus. Every repertoire in the discovery cohort had been generated on one and the same sequencing platform. An early release covering about 600 HLA-typed donors comprised 250 to 350 gigabases of sequencing data and around 86 million unique TCR sequences.

The cohort consisted of more than 650 healthy bone marrow donors. All cohort members were sampled while nominally healthy, although unrecorded immune exposures were likely present. The donor was CMV seronegative and was included in the group of approximately 350 seronegative cohort members. A peripheral blood sample was provided by each donor, and peripheral blood mononuclear cells were used for TCR beta sequencing. The Qiagen DNeasy Blood Extraction Kit was used to extract genomic DNA from the blood cell samples. Trimming leaves V shorter by 3 bases and J shorter by 5 bases, with the junction holding 11 bases beyond the gene matches. From a lookup of the germline V gene (reference sequence), CDR1 and CDR2 are MNHEY and SMNVEV. The cysteine opens and the phenylalanine closes a CDR3 of 16 amino acids. Here the CDR3 DNA is all that survives: 48 bases in frame from base 1. Summary of the overall study and its limitations: Linkage disequilibrium might explain the correlated functional status among segregating V segments, but an unknown experimental factor could not be ruled out. The authors suggested that the approach could potentially be extended to other disease states and immunological phenotypes. The sequencing pipeline was judged likely to have produced a cluster of highly shared sequence variants as a technical artifact. While some public TCRs were present in many individuals, most TCR sequences turned up only very rarely across donors. A later analysis found that most CMV-associated TCR beta chains appeared HLA-restricted, with HLA associations seemingly driven largely by CMV exposure. The classifier was reported to diagnose cytomegalovirus status with high specificity and sensitivity in both the original and validation cohorts. In vitro tests confirmed that a few of the cytomegalovirus-associated TCR beta chains recognize cytomegalovirus antigens. In a later genetic analysis, a missense DCLRE1C variant was associated with V-gene and J-gene trimming of TCR beta chains, and the association was replicated in an independent cohort. Compared with equally common non-associated chains, HLA-associated TCR beta chains in a later analysis were more clonally expanded and had lower generation probabilities. According to a later analysis, TCR association rates differed among HLA loci, with DRB1 alleles showing the most associated TCRs and HLA-C alleles showing the fewest. According to a later analysis, parvovirus B19, influenza, CMV and Epstein-Barr virus appeared linked to several top co-occurrence clusters. A later genetic analysis reported fewer N-insertions in productive TCRs among donors in an Asian-associated ancestry cluster than the approximately 670-donor mean. Some IMGT-functional V segments, including TRBV6-2 and TRBV6-3, could not be distinguished by the 87-base-pair reads and were therefore excluded. An earlier analysis of approximately 500 of the donors showed that most TCR beta V segments appeared in productive rearrangements either about 87% or about 30% of the time, which broadly matched IMGT annotations. A further reported finding was that TCR beta sequences accurately predicted the HLA-A and HLA-B alleles for most subjects in the first cohort. A later analysis associated 15,000 to 20,000 TCR beta sequences with specific HLA alleles at a false discovery rate of 0.05. When HLA alleles, especially DR and DQ, strongly co-occurred, attributing TCR associations to individual alleles was difficult. The study listed approximately 150 TCR beta chains as associated with cytomegalovirus. CMV serostatus was the only immune exposure information available for the cohort. The earlier analysis of approximately 540 of the donors excluded 15 to 20 rarely observed V segments, including chromosome 9 orphons, because counts were too low. The presence/absence analyses assumed that sequencing depth was roughly uniform across donors, and that assumption may not be true. HLA typing was unavailable for some donors at each locus, so association tests used only the typed subset. This cohort had only TCR beta chains sequenced, and the lack of alpha or paired-chain data limited which features could be detected.

What was sequenced was PBMCs. The sequence was collected from a female donor in good health and CMV-seronegative. The rearrangement joined TRBV27 to TRBJ2-7; TRBD1 fits 9 bases in the junction. The encoded CDR3 is CASSLWTGTGSHEQYF. The DNA sequence is as follows: TGTGCCAGCAGTTTGTGGACCGGGACAGGGTCCCACGAGCAGTACTTC.